These 15 T cell receptor beta chains came from one sample sequenced in a study of response to subunit inactivated influenza vaccine. One entry per CDR3 protein, called by TCRdb with MiXCR from the RT-PCR reads. The sample has about 650,000 distinct CDR3 sequences, less than 15% seen once. The sample was PBMCs from blood, taken approximately 15 days before vaccination. These receptors originate from a man aged 45-65 years who received an inactivated influenza vaccine.

V gene TRBV5-1 combines with J gene TRBJ2-3; 8 bases line up with TRBD1. CDR1 is SGHRS and CDR2 is YFSETQ in the germline V gene. This CDR3 region has 19 residues. The V gene end was trimmed by 4 bases and the J gene end by 1 base; junction bases not matched to a gene: 17. CDR3 in DNA: TGCGCCAGCAGCCCCGATGGGCGGACAGGGAACACACGCACAGATACGCAGTATTTT. Its translation: CASSPDGRTGNTRTDTQYF.

This clonotype was recorded a few times. The gene calls are TRBV4-3 and TRBJ2-1, with D hard to call. Per the germline V gene, CDR1 is LGHNA and CDR2 is YSLEER. The CDR3 totals 15 residues. Trimming left V 1 base short and J 9 bases short, with 16 bases between. Here the CDR3 DNA reads TGCGCCAGCAGCCAAGTAGGTGGGTCCTCGGGTGAGCAGTTCTTC. This encodes CASSQVGGSSGEQFF.

In this sample, this clonotype turned up many times. This sequence joins TRBV12-3 or TRBV12-4 and TRBJ1-3; D unclear. CDR3 length equals 13 residues. V was cut by 4 bases and J by 2 bases, with 6 bases left in between. Here the CDR3 reads CASSSLTGNTIYF. The CDR3 DNA follows: TGTGCCAGCAGTTCGCTGACTGGAAACACCATATATTTT.

The V gene is TRBV6-1, the J gene TRBJ1-5; maybe TRBD1 (5 bases). CDR3 size: 15 residues. Germline-derived CDR1 and CDR2 are MNHNS and SASEGT. Deletions cut 4 bases from V and 2 bases from J, with 12 bases between. CDR3 sequence reads: CASSGGSQRNQPQHF. The CDR3 nucleotides are TGTGCCAGCAGTGGGGGGAGCCAGCGCAATCAGCCCCAGCATTTT.

The J gene is TRBJ2-7, the V gene TRBV9; 9 bases agree with TRBD2. Trimming at V came to 4 bases and at J to 7 bases, leaving 12 bases not matched to a gene. CDR1 and CDR2 (germline): SGDLS, YYNGEE. The CDR3 consists of 15 residues. This CDR3 reads CASSFSGGVFVEQYF. The CDR3 DNA follows: TGTGCCAGCAGCTTTAGCGGGGGAGTATTTGTGGAGCAGTACTTC.

The chain joins TRBV4-2 to TRBJ1-1; D not resolved. V dropped 1 base and J dropped 3 bases, with 15 bases sitting between them. CDR1 LGHNA and CDR2 YNFKEQ come from the germline V gene. The CDR3 contains 16 residues. In nucleotides, the CDR3 is TGTGCCAGCAGCCAAGTTGGGCAGGCACGCCACACTGAAGCTTTCTTT. It translates to CASSQVGQARHTEAFF.

This clonotype was recorded a few times. V usage is TRBV7-9 and J usage is TRBJ2-3, with TRBD2 as a possible D gene (5 bases). The V gene's germline CDR1 is SEHNR and CDR2 FQNEAQ (reference sequence). This CDR3 has 16 residues. Trimming left V 5 bases short and J 4 bases short, with 19 bases between. For the CDR3, the DNA is TGTGCCAGCAGCCGTATCGAGTTGAGGGTCGCAGATACGCAGTATTTT. Translating it yields CASSRIELRVADTQYF.

This clonotype was counted only a few times. The V and J genes are TRBV10-3 and TRBJ2-3; 14 bases are a match to TRBD2. The trim removed 7 bases at V and 5 bases at J, leaving 5 bases unmatched. Germline V gene sequence: CDR1 ENHRY, CDR2 SYGVKD. CDR3 length equals 15 residues. This CDR3 is CAITGTSGSIDTQYF. In DNA form, the CDR3 reads TGTGCCATCACCGGGACTAGCGGGAGTATAGATACGCAGTATTTT.

J is TRBJ2-2 and V is TRBV4-3; perhaps D is TRBD1 or TRBD2 (5 bases each). The CDR3 is 18 amino acids. Germline assignment: CDR1 LGHNA and CDR2 YSLEER. The germline V and J ends were trimmed by 0 bases and 5 bases, with 19 bases remaining between them. Here the CDR3 reads CASSQDVRDPLWTGELFF. The CDR3 bases are TGCGCCAGCAGCCAAGATGTAAGGGACCCCCTTTGGACCGGGGAGCTGTTTTTT.

This chain joins TRBV6-2 or TRBV6-3 and TRBJ2-3; D is perhaps TRBD2 (5 bases). Trimming took off 6 bases at V and 2 bases at J, with 6 bases between the two ends. Per the germline V gene, CDR1 is MNHEY and CDR2 is SVGEGT. This CDR3 is 12 amino acids long. CDR3 loop: CASRDFTDTQYF. As DNA, the CDR3 is TGTGCCAGCAGGGACTTCACAGATACGCAGTATTTT.

This clonotype was recorded only once. The CDR3 loop is CASSSGIGDGTDTQYF. The DNA of the CDR3 is TGTGCCAGCAGCTCCGGAATTGGGGATGGCACAGATACGCAGTATTTT. V is TRBV11-3 and J is TRBJ2-3; D is unclear. The length of the CDR3 is 16 residues. Germline assignment: CDR1 SGHNT and CDR2 YENEEA. With 4 bases removed from V and 1 base from J, the gap between germline ends came to 15 bases.

The rearrangement joins TRBV20-1 to TRBJ2-5; no clear D. The CDR3 has 12 residues. V gave up 3 bases and J gave up 2 bases, with 7 bases separating them. The germline gives CDR1 DFQATT, CDR2 SNEGSKA (reference sequence). The CDR3 bases are TGCAGTGCTAGTCGGAATCAAGAGACCCAGTACTTC. It yields the protein CSASRNQETQYF.

This clonotype was observed a handful of times. The chain employs TRBV6-2 or TRBV6-3 and TRBJ2-3; D may correspond to TRBD1 or TRBD2 (6 bases each). Trimming cost V 2 bases and J 2 bases, with 14 bases left between them. Germline V gives CDR1 MNHEY, CDR2 SVGEGT. The length of the CDR3 is 16 residues. CDR3 DNA: TGTGCCAGCAGTTACAATTCGGCGGGACACACAGATACGCAGTATTTT. It specifies CASSYNSAGHTDTQYF.

This clonotype came up many times. The chain employs TRBV28 and TRBJ1-5; 9 bases are a match to TRBD1. The CDR3 is 17 residues long. From germline, CDR1 is MDHEN and CDR2 SYDVKM. V was pared by 3 bases and J by 2 bases, with 8 bases of the junction left unmatched. Written as DNA, the CDR3 is TGTGCCAGCAGTTTTCCGCCGGGACAGGGAGGCAATCAGCCCCAGCATTTT. Its protein is CASSFPPGQGGNQPQHF.

The chain combines TRBV7-2 with TRBJ2-5; tentatively, D is TRBD1 or TRBD2 (6 bases each). CDR3 length: 15 residues. The germline CDR1 and CDR2 sequences are SGHTA and FQGNSA. V gave up 5 bases and J gave up 5 bases, with 18 bases separating them. The chain's CDR3 is CASSQGFGGRETQYF. The CDR3, as DNA: TGTGCCAGCAGCCAGGGGTTCGGGGGCAGGGAGACCCAGTACTTC.